A single sample gave rise to the 30 T cell receptor beta chains below, sequenced in a study of shared clonotypes between healthy human individuals. The table came from immunoSEQ multiplex PCR; TCRdb's copy has only in-frame clones and leaves some out. The table lists more than 2,000,000 clones, 85% to 95% of them singletons, with under 0.45% in the top ten. Sample: naive CD4+ T cells from PBMCs. As for subset: CD45RA+ positively selected. The receptors shown here come from a man aged 18 to 35 in good health. Some clones in this sample may be carry-over from other donors' samples.

The rearrangement joins TRBV14 to TRBJ2-7, with 10 bases identical to TRBD1. V lost 3 bases and J lost 5; bases outside the gene matches: 10. In germline, CDR1 is SGHDN, CDR2 FVKESK. The CDR3 is 16 amino acids. CDR3 amino acids: CASSQAMGQGKNEQYF. DNA for the CDR3: TGTGCCAGCAGCCAGGCAATGGGACAGGGGAAGAACGAGCAGTACTTC. Using reference TRBV14 and TRBJ2-7 for the parts outside the CDR3, the full variable domain is EAGVTQFPSHSVIEKGQTVTLRCDPISGHDNLYWYRRVMGKEIKFLLHFVKESKQDESGMPNNRFLAERTGGTYSTLKVQPAELEDSGVYFCASSQAMGQGKNEQYFGPGTRLTVT.

The CDR3 loop is CASSEARDYSYEQYF. DNA for the CDR3: TGTGCCAGCAGTGAAGCCCGGGACTACTCCTACGAGCAGTACTTC. This chain links TRBV6-1 with TRBJ2-7, with 7 bases aligning to TRBD2. CDR1 and CDR2 (germline): MNHNS, SASEGT. The ends lost 0 bases at V and 0 bases at J; junction bases unmatched: 2. The CDR3 sequence is 15 residues long.

This clone was counted a single time. CDR3 in amino acids: CASSLTSGSIYEQYF. Here the CDR3 DNA reads TGTGCCAGCAGCTTAACTAGCGGGAGCATCTACGAGCAGTACTTC. This chain uses TRBV11-2 with TRBJ2-7; 11 bases match TRBD2. The CDR3 length is 15 residues. Losses at the gene ends were 2 bases for V and 3 bases for J; bases not matched to a gene: 3. Germline lookup yields CDR1 SGHAT and CDR2 FQNNGV.

This clone was counted between two and nine times. This rearrangement joins TRBV7-8 to TRBJ1-1; maybe TRBD1 (6 bases). The CDR3 is 14 amino acids. The germline gives CDR1 SGHVS, CDR2 FQNEAQ. Between the trimmed V and J ends, which lost 3 bases and 3 bases, there was a span of 11 bases. Here the CDR3 DNA reads TGTGCCAGCAGCTTGAAGACAGGTGACACTGAAGCTTTCTTT. Protein: CASSLKTGDTEAFF.

This chain links TRBV6-6 with TRBJ2-1; 7 bases fit TRBD2. The CDR3 loop spans 14 amino acids. With V trimmed by 7 bases and J by 8 bases, 11 bases remained unmatched. Germline V gene lookup returns CDR1 MNHNY and CDR2 SVGAGI (reference sequence). The DNA for the CDR3 is TGTGCCAGCACCCCCAAGGGAGGGGACTATGAGCAGTTCTTC. This gives the protein CASTPKGGDYEQFF.

This clone was seen a single time. The chain recombines TRBV2 with TRBJ2-2; 8 bases line up with TRBD1. Trimming took 6 bases from V and 7 from J; bases not matched to a gene: 7. This CDR3 is built from 14 residues. Germline CDR1 and CDR2: SNHLY and FYNNEI. This CDR3 is CASRPDRGVGELFF. The CDR3, as DNA: TGTGCCAGCAGACCAGACAGGGGAGTCGGGGAGCTGTTTTTT.

CDR3 DNA: TGTGCCAGTAGTATAGCCGGGGGGGTTCCCCTTGGCTACACCTTC. Translated: CASSIAGGVPLGYTF. The chain carries TRBV19 and TRBJ1-2; a weak D match, TRBD1 (5 bases). V gave up 1 base and J gave up 7 bases, with 16 bases separating them. The CDR3 has 15 amino acids. Germline CDR1 is LNHDA and CDR2 is SQIVND (reference sequence).

The rearrangement uses TRBV19 and TRBJ1-1; tentatively, D is TRBD1 (6 bases). Germline V gene sequence: CDR1 LNHDA, CDR2 SQIVND (reference sequence). This CDR3 is built from 14 residues. Trimming took off 4 bases at V and 6 bases at J, with 15 bases between the two ends. The CDR3 DNA follows: TGTGCCAGTAGTAATGGGGGGCAAAGTGCTGAAGCTTTCTTT. It is translated as CASSNGGQSAEAFF. The entire variable domain, with the rest obtained from reference TRBV19 and TRBJ1-1, is as follows: DGGITQSPKYLFRKEGQNVTLSCEQNLNHDAMYWYRQDPGQGLRLIYYSQIVNDFQKGDIAEGYSVSREKKESFPLTVTSAQKNPTAFYLCASSNGGQSAEAFFGQGTRLTVV.

The chain joins TRBV27 to TRBJ2-7; D is ambiguous. Between the trimmed V and J ends, which lost 5 bases and 0 bases, there was a span of 17 bases. Germline lookup yields CDR1 MNHEY and CDR2 SMNVEV (reference sequence). The CDR3 is made up of 16 amino acids. As DNA, the CDR3 is TGTGCCAGCAGTCCCACACAGCTAGAGCACTCCTACGAGCAGTACTTC. As protein: CASSPTQLEHSYEQYF.

The rearrangement uses TRBV27 and TRBJ2-7; 11 positions agree with TRBD1. From germline, CDR1 is MNHEY and CDR2 SMNVEV (reference sequence). This CDR3 has 15 amino acids. The junction had 8 bases not matched to a gene; V was cut back by 5 bases and J by 5 bases. The CDR3 DNA is TGTGCCAGCAGTCCAAGGACAGGGGGCTTCAACGAGCAGTACTTC. Translation: CASSPRTGGFNEQYF.

The rearrangement joins TRBV27 to TRBJ2-7; D not resolved. The CDR3 covers 13 residues. CDR1 and CDR2 (germline): MNHEY, SMNVEV (reference sequence). The germline V and J ends were trimmed by 5 bases and 3 bases, with 11 bases remaining between them. The CDR3 nucleotides read TGTGCCAGCAGTGATAGGACCAGCTACGAGCAGTACTTC. Encoded protein: CASSDRTSYEQYF.

This clone was seen more than once but under ten times. This chain links TRBV5-1 with TRBJ1-1, with 7 bases lining up with TRBD1. Germline assignment: CDR1 SGHRS and CDR2 YFSETQ. The CDR3 runs 15 residues. Losses at the gene ends were 4 bases for V and 7 bases for J; bases not matched to a gene: 13. CDR3 coding DNA: TGCGCCAGCAGCCCCGATGGACAGGTACGCTTTGAAGCTTTCTTT. Translated, it gives CASSPDGQVRFEAFF.

The chain combines TRBV27 with TRBJ2-7; D is possibly TRBD2 (5 bases). CDR1 and CDR2 (germline): MNHEY, SMNVEV (reference sequence). Trimming shortened V by 4 bases and J by 3 bases, and 16 bases separated the two germline ends. This CDR3 comprises 15 residues. The CDR3 reads CASSSSRAGDYEQYF. CDR3 in DNA: TGTGCCAGCAGTTCCTCGAGGGCCGGGGACTACGAGCAGTACTTC.

On this clone: At the DNA level, this CDR3 is encoded by other sequences in the same sample as well. The chain carries TRBV9 and TRBJ2-1, with 11 bases matching TRBD2. This CDR3 has 16 residues. V gave up 0 bases and J gave up 3 bases; unmatched junction bases: 2. CDR1 is SGDLS, CDR2 YYNGEE, per germline. CDR3 DNA: TGTGCCAGCAGCGTAGTGGGGACTAGCGGCTACAATGAGCAGTTCTTC. Amino acids: CASSVVGTSGYNEQFF.

The rearrangement joins TRBV29-1 to TRBJ2-3, with D tentatively TRBD2 (6 bases). V was cut by 7 bases and J by 0 bases, with 14 bases left in between. The CDR3 totals 14 residues. The germline V gene encodes CDR1 SQVTM and CDR2 ANQGSEA. The CDR3 DNA reads TGCAGCGGCGGGACCGTCGCTAGCACAGATACGCAGTATTTT. The encoded protein is CSGGTVASTDTQYF.

The V and J genes are TRBV15 and TRBJ2-1; 9 bases are shared with TRBD2. The CDR3 consists of 16 residues. Germline trimming cut 0 bases from V and 4 bases from J; bases unmatched to any gene: 4. CDR1 is LNHNV, CDR2 YYDKDF, per germline (reference sequence). The CDR3 sequence: CATSREAGGGYNEQFF. As DNA, the CDR3 is TGTGCCACCAGCAGAGAGGCGGGAGGGGGTTACAATGAGCAGTTCTTC.

This clone was seen only once. V is TRBV6-6 and J is TRBJ2-3; D not certain. V gave up 0 bases and J gave up 0 bases, with 10 bases separating them. CDR3 size: 16 residues. CDR1 is MNHNY, CDR2 SVGAGI, per germline (reference sequence). The CDR3 here is CASSYSPDPSTDTQYF. CDR3 in DNA: TGTGCCAGCAGTTACTCTCCGGACCCTAGCACAGATACGCAGTATTTT.

The chain links TRBV9 to TRBJ2-7; no firm D call. Per germline, CDR1 SGDLS and CDR2 YYNGEE. There are 14 residues in the CDR3. The V end lost 4 bases, the J end lost 2 bases, and 13 bases lay between the germline ends. The chain's CDR3 is CASSWTGSPYEQYF. Here the CDR3 DNA reads TGTGCCAGCAGCTGGACGGGTAGCCCCTACGAGCAGTACTTC.

This chain links TRBV30 with TRBJ1-1; unclear D gene. Germline V gene data show CDR1 as GTSNPN and CDR2 as SVGIG (reference sequence). CDR3 length equals 11 residues. V dropped 5 bases and J dropped 11 bases, with 15 bases sitting between them. The CDR3 DNA reads TGTGCCTGGGGGAGGGAGAGGTGGGCTTTCTTT. Translating gives CAWGRERWAFF.

The chain links TRBV14 to TRBJ2-1; D is possibly TRBD1 (5 bases). This CDR3 is 12 amino acids long. The germline gives CDR1 SGHDN, CDR2 FVKESK. V was trimmed by 4 bases and J by 5 bases, leaving 6 bases between them. CDR3 region: CASSRGHNEQFF. The CDR3, as DNA: TGTGCCAGCAGCCGGGGCCACAATGAGCAGTTCTTC. The entire variable domain, with the rest obtained from reference TRBV14 and TRBJ2-1, is as follows: EAGVTQFPSHSVIEKGQTVTLRCDPISGHDNLYWYRRVMGKEIKFLLHFVKESKQDESGMPNNRFLAERTGGTYSTLKVQPAELEDSGVYFCASSRGHNEQFFGPGTRLTVL.

V and J are TRBV5-1 and TRBJ2-7, with D tentatively TRBD2 (7 bases). Per germline, CDR1 SGHRS and CDR2 YFSETQ. The V end lost 1 base, the J end lost 4 bases, and 15 bases lay between the germline ends. The CDR3 length is 15 residues. The CDR3 region is CASSLLASGQYEQYF. As DNA, the CDR3 is TGCGCCAGCAGCTTGTTGGCTAGCGGACAGTACGAGCAGTACTTC.

This clone was found a few times. This sequence joins TRBV5-4 and TRBJ1-2; unclear D gene. Germline loops: CDR1 SGHNT, CDR2 YYREEE (reference sequence). The CDR3 has 13 residues. The V gene lost 3 bases and the J gene lost 1 base, with 7 bases spanning the gap. Written as DNA, the CDR3 is TGTGCCAGCAGCTCCCCTGGTAACTATGGCTACACCTTC. This sequence encodes CASSSPGNYGYTF.

V is TRBV27 and J is TRBJ2-7; weak D call: TRBD2 (6 bases). The germline V gene has CDR1 MNHEY and CDR2 SMNVEV (reference sequence). CDR3 length equals 17 residues. V was shortened by 2 bases and J by 2 bases, with 19 bases between the two germline ends. CDR3 residues: CASSLKSGGGAAYEQYF. The CDR3 DNA reads TGTGCCAGCAGTTTAAAGTCGGGCGGAGGGGCAGCCTACGAGCAGTACTTC.

This chain connects TRBV18 to TRBJ2-7, with D possibly being TRBD2 (6 bases). This CDR3 spans 16 amino acids. Germline assignment: CDR1 KGHSH and CDR2 LQKENI. Trimming pared 2 bases from V and 2 bases from J, leaving 16 bases between. As DNA, the CDR3 is TGTGCCAGCTCACCAATCTCGATAGGAGGGACCTACGAGCAGTACTTC. Amino acids: CASSPISIGGTYEQYF.

This clone is a singleton in its sample. This chain uses TRBV7-9 with TRBJ2-6, with D hard to call. This CDR3 spans 15 amino acids. Looked up from germline, CDR1 is SEHNR and CDR2 is FQNEAQ (reference sequence). V shed 5 bases and J shed 0 bases, with 8 bases lying between them. In nucleotides, the CDR3 is TGTGCCAGCAGCCTCTGGCTCTCTGGGGCCAACGTCCTGACTTTC. Protein: CASSLWLSGANVLTF. The complete variable domain, with remaining parts taken from reference TRBV7-9 and TRBJ2-6, reads DTGVSQNPRHKITKRGQNVTFRCDPISEHNRLYWYRQTLGQGPEFLTYFQNEAQLEKSRLLSDRFSAERPKGSFSTLEIQRTEQGDSAMYLCASSLWLSGANVLTFGAGSRLTVL.

About this clone itself: Within the sample, other DNA sequences also encode this same CDR3. The chain is built from TRBV5-1 and TRBJ1-1; the D is unclear. The CDR3 is 14 residues long. The V gene lost 4 bases and the J gene lost 1 base, with 11 bases spanning the gap. Germline-derived CDR1 and CDR2 are SGHRS and YFSETQ. The CDR3 sequence: CASSPGRPNTEAFF. The CDR3 bases are TGCGCCAGCAGCCCCGGGCGTCCGAACACTGAAGCTTTCTTT.

The rearrangement uses TRBV7-3 and TRBJ2-1; 7 nucleotides agree with TRBD2. The CDR3 runs 15 residues. The germline V gene has CDR1 SGHTA and CDR2 FQGTGA. The V segment lost 2 bases and the J segment 2 bases; nucleotides outside the gene matches: 3. The DNA for the CDR3 is TGTGCCAGCAGCTTACTAGCGGAAACCTACAATGAGCAGTTCTTC. It is translated as CASSLLAETYNEQFF.

V is TRBV5-4 and J is TRBJ1-2, with D uncertain. The V gene lost 0 bases and the J gene lost 4 bases, with 13 bases spanning the gap. The CDR3 length is 15 residues. Germline V lookup: CDR1 SGHNT, CDR2 YYREEE (reference sequence). DNA for the CDR3: TGTGCCAGCAGCTTGGGAGCAGTAGAAGGCTATGGCTACACCTTC. Protein: CASSLGAVEGYGYTF. Supplemented by reference TRBV5-4 and TRBJ1-2, the full variable domain reads ETGVTQSPTHLIKTRGQQVTLRCSSQSGHNTVSWYQQALGQGPQFIFQYYREEENGRGNFPPRFSGLQFPNYSSELNVNALELDDSALYLCASSLGAVEGYGYTFGSGTRLTVV.

V is TRBV12-5 and J is TRBJ2-3, with 9 bases fitting TRBD2. In germline, CDR1 is LGHNT, CDR2 FRNRAP. The CDR3 is 18 amino acids. V dropped 3 bases and J dropped 0; count of bases not matched to a gene: 10. In DNA form, the CDR3 reads TGTGCTAGTGGTTTTCTATCTAGCGGGAAAACAAGCACAGATACGCAGTATTTT. It translates to CASGFLSSGKTSTDTQYF.

This chain uses TRBV28 with TRBJ2-1; a weak D match, TRBD2 (6 bases). This CDR3 contains 16 residues. V lost 2 bases and J 2 bases, leaving 13 bases between the germline ends. The V gene's germline CDR1 is MDHEN and CDR2 SYDVKM. Here the CDR3 reads CASSLPPIAAYNEQFF. The CDR3 DNA is TGTGCCAGCAGTTTACCCCCTATAGCGGCCTACAATGAGCAGTTCTTC.